Listed below are T cell receptor beta chains from one sample, sequenced in a study of cytomegalovirus exposure and HLA in healthy donors. Clones were read by immunoSEQ multiplex PCR, and TCRdb kept only the in-frame ones, dropping some. The sample lists some 160,000 clones, approximately 79% occurring once. Sequenced material: PBMCs. The receptors here all came from a male donor in good health and CMV-seronegative. Each CDR3 is given without its conserved first and last residue. The order of the fields is V gene, D gene, CDR3 protein. The D gene is left open where the match is weak.

>TRBV7-6|TRBD2
ASSPRGAGVYNEQF
>TRBV10-3|TRBD1
AISPGTGVETQY
>TRBV25-1|.
ASSSRGMGVETGELF
>TRBV5-1|TRBD2
ASSLGGLDGETQY
>TRBV13|TRBD1
ASSHGQVKETQY
>TRBV6-6|.
ASRVTDGSANYGYT
>TRBV7-8|TRBD2
ASSSPRAGGPRYEQY
>TRBV7-6|.
ASSLETGSGFYEQY
>TRBV2|TRBD1
ASRAGTGSFLWNTEAF
>TRBV15|TRBD2
ATSRGLAGGETQY
>TRBV6-5|TRBD1
ASSHGQGTEAF
>TRBV7-9|.
ASTLGTGELF
>TRBV6-5|.
ASSYGPGGGYEQY
>TRBV6-6|TRBD1
ASKQTGDTEAF
>TRBV2|.
ASTPQGQETQY
>TRBV27|.
ASTVRGEQF
>TRBV18|TRBD1
ASSPGQGGGTEAF
>TRBV18|.
ASAPGGSGANVLT
>TRBV2|TRBD2
ASSDFLAGVGDTQY
>TRBV5-4|.
ASSGGTGDTNYGYT
>TRBV7-6|TRBD1
ASSPGTDRGFSYEQY
>TRBV19|TRBD1
ASSILDRGYSGELF
>TRBV5-5|.
ASSWTGPGGEQY
>TRBV27|.
ASSPRRTPTYEQY
>TRBV6-1|.
ASSEAGGDQPQH
>TRBV27|.
ASSIPRGNSPLH
>TRBV2|.
ASRDSTNLGTQY
>TRBV6-1|TRBD1
ASSRTGDYGYT
>TRBV10-1|TRBD1
ASSQGGVETQY
>TRBV29-1|TRBD2
SVGLAGTPYEQY
>TRBV27|.
ASSSPRGATDTQY
>TRBV6-5|.
ASSGPRGEKLF
>TRBV7-2|TRBD1
ASSLTGVGQPQH
>TRBV5-4|TRBD2
ASSSGGGRETQY
>TRBV6-1|TRBD2
ASTKRGVDEQY
>TRBV5-8|.
ASSLGGYGTNEKLF
>TRBV7-9|TRBD1
ASSSGQATYEQY
>TRBV11-3|.
ASSLRGELF
>TRBV19|TRBD1
ASSPRGQGFGYT
>TRBV5-6|TRBD1
ASSPLDRWGSGANVLT
>TRBV4-1|.
ASSPGQITDTQY